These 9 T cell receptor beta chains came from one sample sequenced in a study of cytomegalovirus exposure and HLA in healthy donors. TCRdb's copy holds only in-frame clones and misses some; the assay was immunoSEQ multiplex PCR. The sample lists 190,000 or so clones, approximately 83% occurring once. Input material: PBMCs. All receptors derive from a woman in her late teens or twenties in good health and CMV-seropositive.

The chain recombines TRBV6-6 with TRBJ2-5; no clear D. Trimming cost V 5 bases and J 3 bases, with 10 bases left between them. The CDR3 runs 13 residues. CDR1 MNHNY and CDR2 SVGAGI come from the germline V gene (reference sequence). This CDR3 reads CASSQESEETQYF. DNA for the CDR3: TGTGCCAGCAGTCAAGAATCGGAAGAGACCCAGTACTTC.

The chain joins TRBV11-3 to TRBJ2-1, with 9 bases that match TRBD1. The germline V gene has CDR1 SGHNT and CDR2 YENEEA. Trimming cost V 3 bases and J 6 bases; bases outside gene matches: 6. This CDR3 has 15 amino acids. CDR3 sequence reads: CASSFGTGPFNEQFF. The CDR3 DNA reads TGTGCCAGCAGCTTTGGGACAGGGCCATTCAATGAGCAGTTCTTC.

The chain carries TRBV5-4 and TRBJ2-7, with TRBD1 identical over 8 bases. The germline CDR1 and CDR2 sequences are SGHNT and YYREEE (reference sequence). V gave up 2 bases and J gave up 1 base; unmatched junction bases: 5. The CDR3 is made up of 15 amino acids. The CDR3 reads CASSFTRQGSYEQYF. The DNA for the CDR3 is TGTGCCAGCAGCTTCACTAGACAGGGGTCCTACGAGCAGTACTTC.

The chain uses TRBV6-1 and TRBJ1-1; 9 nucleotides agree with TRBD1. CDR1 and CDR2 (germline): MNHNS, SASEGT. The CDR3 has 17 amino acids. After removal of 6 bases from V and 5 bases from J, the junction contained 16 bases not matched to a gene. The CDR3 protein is CASREITGGAGRTEAFF. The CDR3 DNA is TGTGCCAGCAGGGAAATTACAGGGGGCGCAGGTAGGACTGAAGCTTTCTTT.

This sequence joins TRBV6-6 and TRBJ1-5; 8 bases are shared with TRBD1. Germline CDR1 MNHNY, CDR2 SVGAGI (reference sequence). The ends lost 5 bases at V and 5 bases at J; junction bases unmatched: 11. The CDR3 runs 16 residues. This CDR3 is CASSTIGTGRDQPQHF. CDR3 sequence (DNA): TGTGCCAGCAGTACAATCGGGACAGGTAGGGATCAGCCCCAGCATTTT.

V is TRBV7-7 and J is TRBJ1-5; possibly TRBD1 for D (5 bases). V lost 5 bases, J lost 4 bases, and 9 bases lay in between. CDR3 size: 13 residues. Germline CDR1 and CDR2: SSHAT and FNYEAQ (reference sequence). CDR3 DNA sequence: TGTGCCAGCAGCCCGACAGAGAATCAGCCCCAGCATTTT. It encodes CASSPTENQPQHF.

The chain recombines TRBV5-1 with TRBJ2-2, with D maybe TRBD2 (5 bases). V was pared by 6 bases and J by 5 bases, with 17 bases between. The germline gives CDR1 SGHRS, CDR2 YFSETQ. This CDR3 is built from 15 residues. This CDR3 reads CASNTARGNTGELFF. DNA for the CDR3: TGCGCCAGCAATACGGCCCGGGGTAATACCGGGGAGCTGTTTTTT.

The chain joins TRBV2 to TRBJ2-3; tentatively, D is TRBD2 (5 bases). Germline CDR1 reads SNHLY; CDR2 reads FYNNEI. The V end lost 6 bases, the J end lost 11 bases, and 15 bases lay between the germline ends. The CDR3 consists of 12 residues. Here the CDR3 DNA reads TGTGCCAGCAGAGGGCCGACGGGGTTGCAGTATTTT. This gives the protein CASRGPTGLQYF.

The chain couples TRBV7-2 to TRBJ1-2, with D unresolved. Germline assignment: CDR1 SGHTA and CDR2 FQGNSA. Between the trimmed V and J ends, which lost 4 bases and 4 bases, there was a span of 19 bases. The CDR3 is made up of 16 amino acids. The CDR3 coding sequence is TGTGCCAGCAGCTCCCTTTCCGGGTGGCGAGTCTATGGCTACACCTTC. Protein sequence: CASSSLSGWRVYGYTF.